Below are 23 T cell receptor beta chains sequenced from a single sample in a study of Graves' ophthalmopathy and Graves' hyperthyroidism. Amplified TCR beta CDR3 regions were obtained using RNA transcripts as template. An initial RT-PCR round employing HTBI primers preceded a second-round multiplex PCR. TCRdb reprocessed the multiplex PCR reads via MiXCR and lists one record per CDR3 protein. Counted here are around 400,000 distinct CDR3 sequences, roughly 20% occurring once; the ten biggest clones make up under 3%. Material: peripheral blood. These receptors were obtained from a young woman with stable Graves' hyperthyroidism.

This clonotype was recorded at least ten times. The V call is TRBV20-1, the J call TRBJ1-5; D possibly corresponds to TRBD1 (5 bases). This CDR3 has 14 amino acids. The V and J ends lost 6 bases and 0 bases respectively, with 12 bases between them. Looked up from germline, CDR1 is DFQATT and CDR2 is SNEGSKA (reference sequence). The CDR3 is CSARTLYSNQPQHF. The CDR3 DNA is TGCAGTGCAAGGACACTTTATAGCAATCAGCCCCAGCATTTT.

This clonotype has ten or more counts. This chain links TRBV12-3 or TRBV12-4 with TRBJ2-5, with 7 positions matching TRBD2. Trimming at V came to 5 bases and at J to 4 bases, leaving 7 bases not matched to a gene. The CDR3 runs 14 residues. The DNA of the CDR3 is TGTGCCAGCAGTCTGGGCGGGAGCGGAGAGACCCAGTACTTC. Translated: CASSLGGSGETQYF.

A remark on this clonotype: No conserved phenylalanine or tryptophan ends this CDR3, so it is likely a read error. The chain is built from TRBV28 and TRBJ2-5; the D gene is possibly TRBD2 (7 bases). CDR1 is MDHEN, CDR2 SYDVKM, per germline. The length of the CDR3 is 16 residues. V was pared by 3 bases and J by 4 bases, with 18 bases between. DNA for the CDR3: TGTGCCAGCAGTTTGCGACAGAGGGGGAGGGGAGAGACCCAGTACTTG. It yields the protein CASSLRQRGRGETQYL.

Many counts were recorded for this clonotype. The genes are TRBV4-3 and TRBJ2-2; 8 nucleotides match TRBD2. There are 17 residues in the CDR3. The ends lost 0 bases at V and 7 bases at J; junction bases unmatched: 10. The germline V gene encodes CDR1 LGHNA and CDR2 YSLEER. In DNA form, the CDR3 reads TGCGCCAGCAGCCAAGATGGGCTAGCGGGTCTCGTCGGGGAGCTGTTTTTT. This codes for CASSQDGLAGLVGELFF.

V gene TRBV7-9 combines with J gene TRBJ1-6, with D possibly being TRBD1 (5 bases). Per the germline V gene, CDR1 is SEHNR and CDR2 is FQNEAQ (reference sequence). Trimming removed 4 bases at V and 7 bases at J, with 11 bases between. The CDR3 spans 14 residues. Written as DNA, the CDR3 is TGTGCCAGCAGCTCCCGCCGACAGAATTCACCCCTCCACTTT. Its translation is CASSSRRQNSPLHF.

This clonotype was counted at least ten times. The V call is TRBV12-3 or TRBV12-4, the J call TRBJ2-2; D uncertain. V lost 3 bases to trimming and J lost 1 base, with 3 bases between them. The CDR3 runs 13 residues. The CDR3 DNA reads TGTGCCAGCAGTTTTATGAACACCGGGGAGCTGTTTTTT. The encoded protein is CASSFMNTGELFF.

At least ten counts were recorded for this clonotype. This chain uses TRBV19 with TRBJ2-2; 10 positions match TRBD2. CDR1 is LNHDA and CDR2 is SQIVND in the germline V gene (reference sequence). This CDR3 is built from 16 residues. V was pared by 6 bases and J by 6 bases, with 10 bases of the junction left unmatched. Written as DNA, the CDR3 is TGTGCCAGTAGCCGGACTAGCGGATTAACTTCCGGGGAGCTGTTTTTT. Translated: CASSRTSGLTSGELFF. The complete variable domain, with remaining parts taken from reference TRBV19 and TRBJ2-2, reads DGGITQSPKYLFRKEGQNVTLSCEQNLNHDAMYWYRQDPGQGLRLIYYSQIVNDFQKGDIAEGYSVSREKKESFPLTVTSAQKNPTAFYLCASSRTSGLTSGELFFGEGSRLTVL.

The chain links TRBV28 to TRBJ2-7, with TRBD2 matching 8 bases. The length of the CDR3 is 16 residues. J lost 6 bases, V lost 2 bases, and 12 bases had no gene match. In germline, CDR1 is MDHEN, CDR2 SYDVKM. CDR3 nucleotides: TGTGCCAGCAGTTTAACCGGGGTAGCGGGAACCGGCGAGCAGTACTTC. Amino acids: CASSLTGVAGTGEQYF.

The V gene is TRBV20-1, the J gene TRBJ2-7, with 9 bases that match TRBD2. The CDR3 runs to 15 residues. V dropped 3 bases and J dropped 4; count of bases not matched to a gene: 10. Germline V gene data show CDR1 as DFQATT and CDR2 as SNEGSKA (reference sequence). The CDR3 DNA follows: TGCAGTGCTAGTGTACCGGGACTAGCTAAGTACGAGCAGTACTTC. Amino acids: CSASVPGLAKYEQYF.

This clonotype was picked up many times. The chain combines TRBV12-3 or TRBV12-4 with TRBJ2-7; D might be TRBD1 (6 bases). The CDR3 length is 13 residues. V lost 3 bases and J 5 bases, leaving 11 bases between the germline ends. CDR3 in DNA: TGTGCCAGCAGTTTGGTGCAGGGGAACGAGCAGTACTTC. Amino acids: CASSLVQGNEQYF.

This clonotype was detected only a few times. V and J are TRBV19 and TRBJ2-4; D is ambiguous. CDR1 and CDR2 from the germline V gene are LNHDA and SQIVND (reference sequence). Trimming took off 5 bases at V and 2 bases at J, with 13 bases between the two ends. The CDR3 is 15 residues long. Here the CDR3 DNA reads TGTGCCAGTAGTGATGCGTTAAGATCCAAAAACATTCAGTACTTC. Its translation is CASSDALRSKNIQYF.

The sample holds many counts of this clonotype. J is TRBJ2-5 and V is TRBV27; 7 bases are a match to TRBD1. V shed 0 bases and J 4 bases; nucleotides not matched to a gene: 5. CDR1 MNHEY and CDR2 SMNVEV come from the germline V gene (reference sequence). CDR3 length: 15 residues. CDR3 bases: TGTGCCAGCAGTTTATCACAGGGGTACCCAGAGACCCAGTACTTC. Translating gives CASSLSQGYPETQYF.

This clonotype was counted many times. A much larger clone lies one base from this, so it may be a read error. The chain couples TRBV28 to TRBJ2-2; 11 bases map to TRBD2. The CDR3 is 16 amino acids. Looked up from germline, CDR1 is MDHEN and CDR2 is SYDVKM. The CDR3, as DNA: TGTGCCAGCAGTTTATTTAGCGGGAGGGCCACCGGGGAGCCGTTTTTT. Its protein is CASSLFSGRATGEPFF.

This clonotype was seen repeatedly, ten times or more. The CDR3 is CASSRTSSEQYF. In nucleotides, the CDR3 is TGTGCCAGCAGCCGGACTAGCTCGGAGCAGTACTTC. The chain links TRBV27 to TRBJ2-7; 8 nucleotides match TRBD2. Germline assignment: CDR1 MNHEY and CDR2 SMNVEV (reference sequence). CDR3 length: 12 amino acids. J lost 7 bases, V lost 6 bases, and 5 bases had no gene match.

There are many counts of this clonotype. The chain recombines TRBV15 with TRBJ1-3; the D is unclear. The germline V gene encodes CDR1 LNHNV and CDR2 YYDKDF (reference sequence). The ends were cut back, 0 bases at V and 0 bases at J, with 12 bases in the middle. CDR3 length: 17 residues. The CDR3 here is CATSRDRFLGSGNTIYF. CDR3 bases: TGTGCCACCAGCAGAGATAGGTTCCTAGGCTCTGGAAACACCATATATTTT.

The rearrangement links TRBV6-1 to TRBJ1-2, with TRBD1 as a possible D gene (6 bases). V lost 10 bases, J lost 6 bases, and 15 bases lay in between. Germline V gene sequence: CDR1 MNHNS, CDR2 SASEGT. This CDR3 region has 12 residues. CDR3 DNA sequence: TGTGCCATCAAAGACAGGTTGGATGGCTACACCTTC. Amino acid sequence: CAIKDRLDGYTF.

This clonotype has a count of ten or more. The chain recombines TRBV7-9 with TRBJ1-5; TRBD1 agrees at 10 bases. The V gene end was trimmed by 4 bases and the J gene end by 7 bases; junction bases not matched to a gene: 7. Germline CDR1 is SEHNR and CDR2 is FQNEAQ (reference sequence). There are 15 residues in the CDR3. The CDR3 DNA is TGTGCCAGCAGCTCGACAGGGGGCGCGGGACAGCCCCAGCATTTT. This encodes CASSSTGGAGQPQHF.

This clonotype was counted many times. The V gene is TRBV20-1, the J gene TRBJ2-2; D is perhaps TRBD2 (5 bases). The CDR3 contains 13 residues. Trimming stripped 3 bases from V and 1 base from J, with 6 bases between. CDR1 is DFQATT, CDR2 SNEGSKA, per germline (reference sequence). CDR3 bases: TGCAGTGCTAGCGGGATGAACACCGGGGAGCTGTTTTTT. It encodes CSASGMNTGELFF.

This clonotype was observed many times. The chain is built from TRBV6-5 and TRBJ1-1; D not resolved. Germline CDR1 reads MNHEY; CDR2 reads SVGAGI. Trimming pared 0 bases from V and 0 bases from J, leaving 8 bases between. The CDR3 has 15 amino acids. The CDR3 protein is CASSYSRRMNTEAFF. The CDR3 DNA reads as TGTGCCAGCAGTTACTCTCGCAGGATGAACACTGAAGCTTTCTTT.

The chain couples TRBV15 to TRBJ2-5, with a possible D match to TRBD2 (5 bases). CDR1 is LNHNV, CDR2 YYDKDF, per germline (reference sequence). The CDR3 covers 14 residues. V lost 1 base and J lost 4, with 10 bases in between. The CDR3 spells CATSRVRLAETQYF. The CDR3 bases are TGTGCCACCAGCAGAGTGAGGCTAGCAGAGACCCAGTACTTC.

The chain employs TRBV5-1 and TRBJ2-7, with 7 bases matching TRBD2. The CDR3 is 14 amino acids. Germline CDR1 is SGHRS and CDR2 is YFSETQ. The junction had 7 bases not matched to a gene; V was cut back by 0 bases and J by 7 bases. CDR3 protein: CASSLVGGGGEQYF. In nucleotides, the CDR3 is TGCGCCAGCAGCTTGGTGGGCGGGGGAGGTGAGCAGTACTTC.

The V and J genes are TRBV5-1 and TRBJ1-6; 10 nucleotides line up with TRBD1. Germline CDR1 reads SGHRS; CDR2 reads YFSETQ. This CDR3 spans 16 amino acids. The J segment lost 10 bases and the V segment lost 4 bases, leaving 11 bases of the junction unmatched. CDR3: CASSNTPGTGESPLHF. As DNA, the CDR3 is TGCGCCAGCAGCAATACCCCGGGGACAGGGGAATCACCCCTCCACTTT.

This clonotype came up many times. The CDR3 reads CASSEVLTRVNQPQHF. CDR3 nucleotides: TGTGCCAGCAGTGAAGTCCTCACCCGCGTCAATCAGCCCCAGCATTTT. J is TRBJ1-5 and V is TRBV6-1; unclear D gene. V was clipped by 1 base and J by 3 bases, with 13 bases between them. The CDR3 loop spans 16 amino acids. Per germline, CDR1 MNHNS and CDR2 SASEGT.